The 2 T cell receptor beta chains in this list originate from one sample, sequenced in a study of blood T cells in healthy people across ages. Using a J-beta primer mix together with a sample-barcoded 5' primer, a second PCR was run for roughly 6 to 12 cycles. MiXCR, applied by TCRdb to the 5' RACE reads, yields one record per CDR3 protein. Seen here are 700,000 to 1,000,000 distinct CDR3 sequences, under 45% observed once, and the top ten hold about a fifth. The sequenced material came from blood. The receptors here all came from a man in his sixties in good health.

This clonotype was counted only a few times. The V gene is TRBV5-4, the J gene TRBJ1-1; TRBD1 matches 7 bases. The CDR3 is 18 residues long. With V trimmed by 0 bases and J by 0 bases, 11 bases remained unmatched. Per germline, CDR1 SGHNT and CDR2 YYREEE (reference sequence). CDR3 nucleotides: TGTGCCAGCAGCTTGGATTTAAGGGCCGACAGGGTGAACACTGAAGCTTTCTTT. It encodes CASSLDLRADRVNTEAFF.

CDR3 DNA: TGTGCCACCAGCAGAGACGGACAGGGGGCCGATCAGTACTTC. Encoded protein: CATSRDGQGADQYF. The chain combines TRBV15 with TRBJ2-7; 11 bases align to TRBD1. Germline V gene data show CDR1 as LNHNV and CDR2 as YYDKDF (reference sequence). V lost 0 bases to trimming and J lost 10 bases; unmatched junction nucleotides: 5. This CDR3 has 14 residues.